The 9 T cell receptor beta chains below all came from one sample that was sequenced in a study of cytomegalovirus exposure and HLA in healthy donors. It was with 60 Vbeta and 13 Jbeta primers that the PCR ran. The repertoire was sequenced with immunoSEQ multiplex PCR; TCRdb's copy has only in-frame clones and lacks some. The sample has around 70,000 clones; roughly 70% are singletons. The sequencing sample was made of PBMCs. The receptors derive from a woman in her thirties or forties in good health and CMV-seropositive.

This chain joins TRBV2 and TRBJ1-5; maybe TRBD1 (5 bases). This CDR3 contains 14 residues. Germline CDR1 reads SNHLY; CDR2 reads FYNNEI. Trimming stripped 5 bases from V and 7 bases from J, with 15 bases between. Here the CDR3 reads CASSPYQGGQPQHF. CDR3 bases: TGTGCCAGCAGTCCTTACCAGGGTGGCCAGCCCCAGCATTTT.

The rearrangement links TRBV7-7 to TRBJ1-6, with D hard to call. CDR3 length equals 13 residues. Trimming stripped 5 bases from V and 8 bases from J, with 10 bases between. Germline CDR1 is SSHAT and CDR2 is FNYEAQ (reference sequence). As DNA, the CDR3 is TGTGCCAGCAGCGCCAACAGAGATTCACCCCTCCACTTT. It specifies CASSANRDSPLHF. The variable domain in full, with the rest retrieved from reference TRBV7-7 and TRBJ1-6, is GAGVSQSPRYKVTKRGQDVTLRCDPISSHATLYWYQQALGQGPEFLTYFNYEAQPDKSGLPSDRFSAERPEGSISTLTIQRTEQRDSAMYRCASSANRDSPLHFGNGTRLTVT.

The chain combines TRBV11-1 with TRBJ1-1; 8 bases are shared with TRBD1. Germline CDR1 SGHAT, CDR2 FQDESV (reference sequence). The J segment lost 7 bases and the V segment lost 3 bases, leaving 7 bases of the junction unmatched. This CDR3 has 14 residues. The CDR3 DNA is TGTGCCAGCAGCTTCCGACAGGGGCTCAGTGAAGCTTTCTTT. Translating gives CASSFRQGLSEAFF.

This clone occurred a few times. This sequence joins TRBV6-1 and TRBJ1-5; D is ambiguous. CDR3 length: 14 residues. The germline V gene has CDR1 MNHNS and CDR2 SASEGT. The V gene lost 5 bases and the J gene lost 4 bases, with 12 bases spanning the gap. CDR3 DNA: TGTGCCAGCAGTCTCTCCGGAGGGAATCAGCCCCAGCATTTT. This codes for CASSLSGGNQPQHF.

The rearrangement links TRBV7-8 to TRBJ1-5, with unresolved D. The germline V gene has CDR1 SGHVS and CDR2 FQNEAQ. Trimming removed 1 base from V and 7 bases from J, with 11 bases in between. There are 14 residues in the CDR3. The CDR3, as DNA: TGTGCCAGCAGCTTAGGAGGGTCGAGACAGCCCCAGCATTTT. It codes for CASSLGGSRQPQHF.

This clone has just a few counts. The chain uses TRBV29-1 and TRBJ1-3; D uncertain. Germline lookup yields CDR1 SQVTM and CDR2 ANQGSEA. CDR3 length: 14 residues. The V and J ends lost 4 bases and 2 bases respectively, with 12 bases between them. The CDR3 DNA reads TGCAGCGTTGGGTCCGGGGAGGCTGGAAACACCATATATTTT. It is translated as CSVGSGEAGNTIYF.

This rearrangement joins TRBV10-3 to TRBJ2-1; 7 bases fit TRBD2. Germline V gene data show CDR1 as ENHRY and CDR2 as SYGVKD. The CDR3 runs 13 residues. V trimming: 8 bases; J trimming: 15 bases; junction bases outside the gene matches: 16. The CDR3 DNA reads as TGTGCCATCGGGGAGGGTAGCCTTACCTTTCGGTTCTTC. Its protein product is CAIGEGSLTFRFF.

The rearrangement uses TRBV5-1 and TRBJ1-3, with D possibly being TRBD1 (5 bases). The germline V gene encodes CDR1 SGHRS and CDR2 YFSETQ. Trimming took 6 bases from V and 1 from J, leaving 14 bases between them. This CDR3 region has 15 residues. This CDR3 reads CASTATGGSGNTIYF. The CDR3 DNA reads as TGCGCCAGCACCGCCACCGGGGGATCTGGAAACACCATATATTTT.

This clone came up a few times. V is TRBV6-1 and J is TRBJ1-3; maybe TRBD1 (6 bases). Per the germline V gene, CDR1 is MNHNS and CDR2 is SASEGT. This CDR3 is built from 13 residues. V was cut by 5 bases and J by 4 bases, with 9 bases left in between. In nucleotides, the CDR3 is TGTGCCAGCAGTATCGACAGGGGAAACACCATATATTTT. As protein: CASSIDRGNTIYF.